The rows below give T cell receptor beta chains drawn from one sample of a study of T cell responses to AZD1222 COVID-19 vaccine. Method: immunoSEQ multiplex PCR; TCRdb's copy keeps in-frame clones and lacks some. The table records under 200,000 clones, about 90% of them present only once. Here the sequenced sample was peripheral blood, taken 28 days after the second AZD1222 dose. These receptors were obtained from an adult who received the AZD1222 COVID-19 vaccine. Both conserved end residues are part of each CDR3. D genes are given only for firm matches. Only some rows state a clone size, as once, few, many or a class for expanded clones.

V	size	D	J	DNA	CDR3
TRBV28	-	-	TRBJ1-3	TGTGCCAGCAGTTTTTTGAGTCCCAAAAGAAACACCATATATTTT	CASSFLSPKRNTIYF
TRBV12-1	-	-	TRBJ2-7	TGTGCCAGCAGTTGGGCGGGAATCTCCTACGAGCAGTACTTC	CASSWAGISYEQYF
TRBV5-1	-	-	TRBJ2-7	TGCGCCAGCAGCTCCACAGGGCTCTCCTCCTACGAGCAGTACTTC	CASSSTGLSSYEQYF
TRBV27	once	-	TRBJ2-3	TGTGCCAGCAGCCTGGTCAAAGCGGCAGATACGCAGTATTTT	CASSLVKAADTQYF
TRBV11-2	-	-	TRBJ2-1	TGTGCCAGCACCGCAGATATAGGACTCAATGAGCAGTTCTTC	CASTADIGLNEQFF
TRBV3-1/TRBV3-2	-	TRBD2	TRBJ2-3	TGTGCCAGCAGCGGACTAGCGGGGGGGCCTCTAGATACGCAGTATTTT	CASSGLAGGPLDTQYF
TRBV29-1	-	-	TRBJ1-1	TGCAGCGTCGCCCGGGGGGGAAACACTGAAGCTTTCTTT	CSVARGGNTEAFF
TRBV11-2	-	-	TRBJ2-3	TGTGCCAGCAGCTTAGAGAACCGGGAGAGACCAGATACGCAGTATTTT	CASSLENRERPDTQYF
TRBV11-3	-	-	TRBJ2-1	TGTGCCAGCAGCTTAGGGGTAGGGCCGAGCTCCTACAATGAGCAGTTCTTC	CASSLGVGPSSYNEQFF
TRBV7-6	-	TRBD1	TRBJ1-6	TGTGCCAGCAGCTCTTCGGGACAGGGAAATTCACCCCTCCACTTT	CASSSSGQGNSPLHF
TRBV12-3/TRBV12-4	-	-	TRBJ1-1	TGTGCCATCGTCTCCAACACTGAAGCTTTCTTT	CAIVSNTEAFF